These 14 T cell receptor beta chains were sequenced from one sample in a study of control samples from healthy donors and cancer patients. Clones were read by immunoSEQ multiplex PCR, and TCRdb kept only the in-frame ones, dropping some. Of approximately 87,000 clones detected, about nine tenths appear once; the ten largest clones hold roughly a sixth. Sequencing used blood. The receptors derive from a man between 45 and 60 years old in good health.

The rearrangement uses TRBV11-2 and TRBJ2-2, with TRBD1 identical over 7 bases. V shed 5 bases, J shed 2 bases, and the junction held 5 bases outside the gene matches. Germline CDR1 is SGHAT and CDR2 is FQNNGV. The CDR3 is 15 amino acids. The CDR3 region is CASSLRDSNTGELFF. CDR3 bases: TGTGCCAGCAGCCTCCGGGACAGCAACACCGGGGAGCTGTTTTTT.

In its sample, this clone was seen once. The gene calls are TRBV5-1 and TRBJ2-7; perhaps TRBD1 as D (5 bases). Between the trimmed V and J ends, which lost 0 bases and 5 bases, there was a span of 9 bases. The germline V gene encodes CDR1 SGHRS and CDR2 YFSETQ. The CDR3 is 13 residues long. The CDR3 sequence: CASSLVSGNEQYF. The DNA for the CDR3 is TGCGCCAGCAGCTTGGTCTCAGGGAACGAGCAGTACTTC.

CDR3 sequence: CASRPALSYGYTF. DNA for the CDR3: TGTGCCAGCAGGCCCGCGCTATCATATGGCTACACCTTC. The J gene is TRBJ1-2, the V gene TRBV6-5, with D hard to call. Trimming stripped 6 bases from V and 5 bases from J, with 13 bases between. This CDR3 spans 13 amino acids. CDR1 is MNHEY and CDR2 is SVGAGI in the germline V gene.

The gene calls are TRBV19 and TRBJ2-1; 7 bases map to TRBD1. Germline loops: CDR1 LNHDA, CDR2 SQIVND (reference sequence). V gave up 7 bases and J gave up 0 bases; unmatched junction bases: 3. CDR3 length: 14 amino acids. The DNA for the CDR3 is TGTGCCAGTACAAGGGGGCCCTCCTACAATGAGCAGTTCTTC. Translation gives CASTRGPSYNEQFF.

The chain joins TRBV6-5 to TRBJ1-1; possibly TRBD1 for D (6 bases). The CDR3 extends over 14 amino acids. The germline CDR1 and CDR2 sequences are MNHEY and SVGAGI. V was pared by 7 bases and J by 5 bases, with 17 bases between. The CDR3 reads CASIFGGDRTEAFF. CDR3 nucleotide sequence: TGTGCCAGCATTTTCGGGGGCGATAGGACTGAAGCTTTCTTT.

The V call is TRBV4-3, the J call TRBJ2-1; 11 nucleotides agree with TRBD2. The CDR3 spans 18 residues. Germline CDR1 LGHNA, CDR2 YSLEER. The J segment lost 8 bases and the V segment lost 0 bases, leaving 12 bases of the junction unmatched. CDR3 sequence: CASSQDLALAGARDEQFF. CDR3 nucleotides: TGCGCCAGCAGCCAAGATTTGGCACTAGCGGGGGCGAGGGATGAGCAGTTCTTC.

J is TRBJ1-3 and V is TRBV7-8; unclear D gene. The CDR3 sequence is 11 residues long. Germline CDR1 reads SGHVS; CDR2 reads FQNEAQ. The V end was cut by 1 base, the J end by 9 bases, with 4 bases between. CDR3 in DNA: TGTGCCAGCAGCTTAGGTGGCACCATATATTTT. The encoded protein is CASSLGGTIYF. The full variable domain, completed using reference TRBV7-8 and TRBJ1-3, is GAGVSQSPRYKVAKRGQDVALRCDPISGHVSLFWYQQALGQGPEFLTYFQNEAQLDKSGLPSDRFFAERPEGSVSTLKIQRTQQEDSAVYLCASSLGGTIYFGEGSWLTVV.

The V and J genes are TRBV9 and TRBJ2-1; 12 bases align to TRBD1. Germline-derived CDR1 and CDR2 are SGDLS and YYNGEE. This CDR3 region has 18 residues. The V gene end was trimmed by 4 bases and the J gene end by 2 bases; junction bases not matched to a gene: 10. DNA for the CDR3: TGTGCCAGCAGCTCCGGGACAGGGGGCCCCTTGACCTACAATGAGCAGTTCTTC. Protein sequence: CASSSGTGGPLTYNEQFF.

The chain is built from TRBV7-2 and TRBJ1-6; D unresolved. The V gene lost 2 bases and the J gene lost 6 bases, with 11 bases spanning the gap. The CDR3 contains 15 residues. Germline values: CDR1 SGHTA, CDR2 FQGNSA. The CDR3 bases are TGTGCCAGCAGCTTAAGCGGTTCGCTTAATTCACCCCTCCACTTT. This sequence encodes CASSLSGSLNSPLHF.

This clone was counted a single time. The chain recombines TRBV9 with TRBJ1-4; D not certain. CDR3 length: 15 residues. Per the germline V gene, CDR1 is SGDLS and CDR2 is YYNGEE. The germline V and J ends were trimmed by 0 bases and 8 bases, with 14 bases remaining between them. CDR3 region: CASSVGPGVQEKLFF. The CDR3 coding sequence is TGTGCCAGCAGCGTAGGTCCAGGCGTTCAGGAAAAACTGTTTTTT.

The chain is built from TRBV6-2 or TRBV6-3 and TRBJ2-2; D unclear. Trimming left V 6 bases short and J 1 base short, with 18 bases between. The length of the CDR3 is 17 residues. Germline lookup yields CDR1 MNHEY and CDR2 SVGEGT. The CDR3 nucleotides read TGTGCCAGCAGCCCCTTGCGTTTACAGATGAACACCGGGGAGCTGTTTTTT. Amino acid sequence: CASSPLRLQMNTGELFF.

CDR3 loop: CASSPAGSGTNQPQHF. The CDR3 nucleotides are TGTGCCAGCAGTCCGGCGGGATCCGGTACGAATCAGCCCCAGCATTTT. The chain joins TRBV27 to TRBJ1-5, with D uncertain. Trimming left V 5 bases short and J 4 bases short, with 18 bases between. Germline V lookup: CDR1 MNHEY, CDR2 SMNVEV (reference sequence). The CDR3 extends over 16 amino acids.

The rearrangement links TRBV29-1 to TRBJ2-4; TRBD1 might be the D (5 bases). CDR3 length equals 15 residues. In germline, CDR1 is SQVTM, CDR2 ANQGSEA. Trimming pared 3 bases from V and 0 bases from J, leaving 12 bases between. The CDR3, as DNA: TGCAGCGTTGACGCAGGGCCTCAAGCCAAAAACATTCAGTACTTC. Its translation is CSVDAGPQAKNIQYF.

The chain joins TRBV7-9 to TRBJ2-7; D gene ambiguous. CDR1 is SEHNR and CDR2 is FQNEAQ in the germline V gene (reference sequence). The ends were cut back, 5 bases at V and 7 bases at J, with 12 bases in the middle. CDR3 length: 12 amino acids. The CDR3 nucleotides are TGTGCCAGCAGCCCGGACCGGGCTGAGCAGTACTTC. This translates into CASSPDRAEQYF.